The TCR beta chain under discussion was sequenced for a study of cytomegalovirus exposure and HLA in healthy donors. At the level of the study: A prior study identified 90 million to 120 million unique TCR beta sequences from 190 million or so T cells. Overall study findings and caveats: The study flagged about 160 TCR beta chains as cytomegalovirus-associated.

Researchers ran the PCR with 60 Vbeta and 13 Jbeta primers. Sequenced by immunoSEQ multiplex PCR; TCRdb stores in-frame clones only, minus some. The sample holds about 190,000 clones, roughly four fifths seen once. Germline loops: CDR1 SGHRS, CDR2 YFSETQ. With 4 bases clipped from V and 4 bases from J, the junction kept 22 bases outside the gene matches. This CDR3 has 20 amino acids. To note about this clone: Antigen specificity is unknown.

The rearrangement joins TRBV5-1 to TRBJ2-3, with 9 bases identical to TRBD2. The clonotype was recovered from a woman younger than 45 in good health and CMV-seropositive. Material: PBMCs. The CDR3 here is CASSPQTKGEREEPADTQYF. The CDR3 region has the DNA TGCGCCAGCAGCCCGCAGACCAAAGGGGAGCGGGAGGAACCCGCAGATACGCAGTATTTT.